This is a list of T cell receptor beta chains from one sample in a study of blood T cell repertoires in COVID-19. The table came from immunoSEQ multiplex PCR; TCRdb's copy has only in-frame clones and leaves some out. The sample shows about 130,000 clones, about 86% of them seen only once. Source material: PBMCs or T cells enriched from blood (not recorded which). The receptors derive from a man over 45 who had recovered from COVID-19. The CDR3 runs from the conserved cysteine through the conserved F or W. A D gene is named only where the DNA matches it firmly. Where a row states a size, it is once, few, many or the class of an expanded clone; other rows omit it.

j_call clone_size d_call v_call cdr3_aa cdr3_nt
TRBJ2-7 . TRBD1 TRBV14 CASSPRQGVLYEQYF TGTGCCAGCAGCCCTCGACAGGGGGTCCTCTACGAGCAGTACTTC
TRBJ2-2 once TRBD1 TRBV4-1 CASSQPDRGLGGELFF TGCGCCAGCAGCCAACCGGACAGGGGGCTGGGCGGGGAGCTGTTTTTT
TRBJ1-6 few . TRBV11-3 CASSRPDTRGEIGSPLHF TGTGCCAGCAGCCGCCCGGACACAAGGGGTGAAATTGGATCACCCCTCCACTTT
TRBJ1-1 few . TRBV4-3 CASSQVLGGSGTEAFF TGCGCCAGCAGCCAAGTTCTCGGGGGATCGGGCACTGAAGCTTTCTTT
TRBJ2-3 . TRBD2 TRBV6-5 CASALAGDPTDTQYF TGTGCCAGCGCCCTAGCGGGGGACCCCACAGATACGCAGTATTTT
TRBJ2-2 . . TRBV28 CASSLPGNTGELFF TGTGCCAGCAGTTTACCGGGGAACACCGGGGAGCTGTTTTTT
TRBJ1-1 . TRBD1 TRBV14 CASSQEWGRDRGEAFF TGTGCCAGCAGCCAAGAATGGGGGCGCGACAGGGGCGAAGCTTTCTTT
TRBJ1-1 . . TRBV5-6 CASSIVRQFMNTEAFF TGTGCCAGCAGCATCGTCAGACAGTTCATGAACACTGAAGCTTTCTTT
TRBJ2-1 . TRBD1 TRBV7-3 CASSHLNTGTVGYNEQFF TGTGCCAGCAGCCATCTCAACACTGGGACAGTCGGGTACAATGAGCAGTTCTTC
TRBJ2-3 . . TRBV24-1 CATSERQGTTDTQYF TGTGCCACCAGTGAGCGGCAGGGGACCACAGATACGCAGTATTTT
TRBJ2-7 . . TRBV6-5 CASGRGGGVYEQYF TGTGCCAGCGGCCGAGGGGGGGGTGTCTACGAGCAGTACTTC
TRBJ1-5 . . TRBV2 CASRGDPNNQPQHF TGTGCCAGCAGAGGGGATCCAAACAATCAGCCCCAGCATTTT
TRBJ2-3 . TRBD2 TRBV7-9 CASSPFGGGDSDTQYF TGTGCCAGCAGCCCTTTCGGGGGAGGGGACTCAGATACGCAGTATTTT
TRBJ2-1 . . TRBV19 CASSTPGQGHNEQFF TGTGCCAGTAGTACCCCCGGGCAGGGCCACAATGAGCAGTTCTTC
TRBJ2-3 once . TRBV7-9 CASSFTMDRDTQYF TGTGCCAGCAGCTTTACTATGGATCGGGATACGCAGTATTTT
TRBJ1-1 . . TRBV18 CASSLFRENTEAFF TGTGCCAGCTCACTATTCAGGGAGAACACTGAAGCTTTCTTT
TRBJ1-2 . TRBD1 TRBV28 CASSLSRDSSSNYGYTF TGTGCCAGCAGTTTATCCCGGGACAGCTCCTCTAACTATGGCTACACCTTC
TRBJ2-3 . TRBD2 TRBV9 CASSLGLGLTDTQYF TGTGCCAGCAGCCTAGGACTAGGTTTAACAGATACGCAGTATTTT
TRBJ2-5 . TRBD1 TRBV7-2 CASSPPGQGGQETQYF TGTGCCAGCAGCCCTCCGGGACAGGGGGGCCAAGAGACCCAGTACTTC
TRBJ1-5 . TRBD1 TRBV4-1 CASSQGDRSDNQPQHF TGCGCCAGCAGCCAAGGGGACAGGTCCGATAATCAGCCCCAGCATTTT
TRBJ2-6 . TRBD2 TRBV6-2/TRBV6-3 CASSYPTTSGGISGANVLTF TGTGCCAGCAGTTACCCGACCACTAGCGGGGGTATCTCTGGGGCCAACGTCCTGACTTTC
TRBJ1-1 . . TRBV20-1 CSVAREEAFF TGCAGTGTAGCCAGGGAAGAAGCTTTCTTT
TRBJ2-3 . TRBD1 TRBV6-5 CASSWSGGRVADTQYF TGTGCCAGCAGTTGGTCAGGGGGTCGGGTCGCAGATACGCAGTATTTT
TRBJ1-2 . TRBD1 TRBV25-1 CASSEGGTVGYGYTF TGTGCCAGCAGTGAAGGGGGGACAGTGGGCTATGGCTACACCTTC
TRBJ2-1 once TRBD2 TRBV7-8 CASSISGGAGREQFF TGTGCCAGCAGCATTAGCGGGGGGGCGGGTCGTGAGCAGTTCTTC
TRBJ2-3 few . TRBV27 CASSSRSAGTDTQYF TGTGCCAGCAGTTCGCGGAGCGCGGGCACAGATACGCAGTATTTT
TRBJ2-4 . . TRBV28 CASSPQVFGKNIQYF TGTGCCAGCAGCCCACAGGTTTTTGGCAAAAACATTCAGTACTTC
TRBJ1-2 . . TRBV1 CTSRPTPDSRYGYTF TGCACCAGCAGACCAACCCCAGACAGTCGTTATGGCTACACCTTC
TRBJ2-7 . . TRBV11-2 CASSLDNREQYF TGTGCCAGCAGCTTAGATAATCGCGAGCAGTACTTC
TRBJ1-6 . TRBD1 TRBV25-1 CASRTGTENSPLHF TGTGCCAGCAGGACCGGGACAGAAAATTCACCCCTCCACTTT
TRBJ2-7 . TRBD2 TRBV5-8 CASRAGLAGGPTYEQYF TGTGCCAGCAGGGCGGGACTAGCGGGGGGGCCCACCTACGAGCAGTACTTC
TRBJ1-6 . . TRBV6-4 CASSDSKDSVNSPLHF TGTGCCAGCAGTGACTCCAAAGACTCCGTTAATTCACCCCTCCACTTT
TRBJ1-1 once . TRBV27 CASSPRRNGNTEAFF TGTGCCAGCAGTCCGAGGAGGAATGGAAACACTGAAGCTTTCTTT
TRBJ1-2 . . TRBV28 CASILGGGVGGYTF TGTGCCAGCATCTTAGGGGGGGGCGTCGGAGGCTACACCTTC
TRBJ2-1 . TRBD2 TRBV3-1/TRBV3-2 CASSQERGGRYNEQFF TGTGCCAGCAGCCAAGAACGGGGGGGCCGCTACAATGAGCAGTTCTTC
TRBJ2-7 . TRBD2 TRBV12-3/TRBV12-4 CASRTSGDYEQYF TGTGCCAGCAGAACTAGCGGGGACTACGAGCAGTACTTC
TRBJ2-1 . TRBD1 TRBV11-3 CASSIQGQGRDNEQFF TGTGCCAGCAGCATCCAAGGACAGGGGCGGGACAATGAGCAGTTCTTC
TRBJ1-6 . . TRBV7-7 CASSPSGVTYNSPLHF TGTGCTAGCAGCCCCAGCGGGGTCACCTATAATTCACCCCTCCACTTT
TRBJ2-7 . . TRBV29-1 CSVRRGPYEQYF TGCAGCGTTAGGAGGGGTCCCTACGAGCAGTACTTC
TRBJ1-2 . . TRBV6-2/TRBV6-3 CASSRTGPYGYTF TGTGCCAGCAGCCGTACAGGGCCCTATGGCTACACCTTC
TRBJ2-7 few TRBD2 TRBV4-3 CASSQDRAGVQYEQYF TGCGCCAGCAGCCAAGATCGAGCGGGGGTGCAGTACGAGCAGTACTTC
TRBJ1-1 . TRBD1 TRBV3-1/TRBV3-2 CASSPTGSRTEAFF TGTGCCAGCAGCCCGACAGGGTCGCGGACTGAAGCTTTCTTT